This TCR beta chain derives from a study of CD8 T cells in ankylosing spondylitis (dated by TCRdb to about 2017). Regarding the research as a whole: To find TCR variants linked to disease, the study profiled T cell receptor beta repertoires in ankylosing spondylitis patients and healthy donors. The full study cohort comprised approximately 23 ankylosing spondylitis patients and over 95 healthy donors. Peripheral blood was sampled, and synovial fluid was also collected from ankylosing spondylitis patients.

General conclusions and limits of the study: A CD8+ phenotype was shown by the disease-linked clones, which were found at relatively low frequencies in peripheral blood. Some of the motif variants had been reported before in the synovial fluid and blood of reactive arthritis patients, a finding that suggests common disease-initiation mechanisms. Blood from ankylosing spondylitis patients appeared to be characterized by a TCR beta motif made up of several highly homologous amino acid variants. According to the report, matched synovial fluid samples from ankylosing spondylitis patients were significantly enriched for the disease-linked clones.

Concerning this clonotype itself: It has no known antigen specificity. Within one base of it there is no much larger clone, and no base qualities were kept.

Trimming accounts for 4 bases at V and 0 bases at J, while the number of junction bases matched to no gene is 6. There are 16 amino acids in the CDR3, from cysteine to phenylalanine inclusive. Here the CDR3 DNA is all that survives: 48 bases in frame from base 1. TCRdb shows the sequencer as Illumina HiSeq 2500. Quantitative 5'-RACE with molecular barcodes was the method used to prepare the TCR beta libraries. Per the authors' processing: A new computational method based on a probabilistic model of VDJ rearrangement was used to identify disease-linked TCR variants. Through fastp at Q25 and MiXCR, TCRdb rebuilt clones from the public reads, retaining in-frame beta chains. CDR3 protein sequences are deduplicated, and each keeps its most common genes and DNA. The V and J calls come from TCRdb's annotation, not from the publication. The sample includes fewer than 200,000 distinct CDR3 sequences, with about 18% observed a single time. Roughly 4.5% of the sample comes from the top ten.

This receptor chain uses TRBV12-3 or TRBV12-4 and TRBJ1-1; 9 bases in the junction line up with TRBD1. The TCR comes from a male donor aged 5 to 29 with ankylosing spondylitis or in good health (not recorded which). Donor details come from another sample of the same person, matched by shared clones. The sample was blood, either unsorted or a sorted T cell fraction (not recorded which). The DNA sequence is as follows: TGTGCCAGCAGTTCACCCGGGACAGGGATGAACACTGAAGCTTTCTTT. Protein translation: CASSSPGTGMNTEAFF.